The clone carrying this TCR beta chain was counted ten times or more. The record originates from a study of T cells in Graves' hyperthyroidism and ophthalmopathy. Uncontrolled infection, other autoimmune disease, pregnancy or lactation disqualified patients from enrolment. The source material, RNA transcripts, was used to amplify TCR beta CDR3 regions. Researchers ran a first-round RT-PCR on the TCR CDR3 using the HTBI primer set. TCRdb itself ran the multiplex PCR reads through MiXCR, one entry per CDR3 protein. This table holds about 550,000 distinct CDR3 sequences, more than 20% found once. CDR3 length: 11 residues. Looked up from germline, CDR1 is KGHSH and CDR2 is LQKENI. Trimming pared 8 bases from V and 4 bases from J, leaving 9 bases between.

The chain is built from TRBV18 and TRBJ2-7; D is unresolved. Sequenced sample: blood. The sequence was collected from a man younger than 35 with Graves' hyperthyroidism. CDR3 sequence reads: CASSPGYEQYF. DNA of the CDR3: TGTGCCAGCAGTCCCGGATACGAGCAGTACTTC.